A selection of T cell receptor beta chains follows, all from one sample in a study of T cell responses to AZD1222 COVID-19 vaccine. Data came from immunoSEQ multiplex PCR; TCRdb stores just in-frame clones and leaves some out. The sample holds 180,000 or so clones, approximately 91% seen once. Sample: peripheral blood, taken 28 days after the second AZD1222 dose. These receptor sequences come from an adult who received the AZD1222 COVID-19 vaccine. CDR3s include the opening cysteine and the closing phenylalanine or tryptophan. The D gene is left open where the match is weak. Clone size is stated in some rows and not others, as once, few, many or a class when expanded.

len	v_gene	j_gene	d_gene	abundance	CDR3aa	CDR3nt
15	TRBV10-3	TRBJ1-3	TRBD1	once	CAISDAGGSGNTIYF	TGTGCCATCAGTGATGCAGGGGGCTCTGGAAACACCATATATTTT
14	TRBV30	TRBJ1-3	NA	NA	CAWSVAAGGNTIYF	TGTGCCTGGAGTGTAGCTGCGGGCGGAAACACCATATATTTT
12	TRBV19	TRBJ1-2	TRBD1	NA	CASSRQGNGYTF	TGTGCCAGTAGTAGACAGGGGAATGGCTACACCTTC
11	TRBV20-1	TRBJ2-5	NA	NA	CSARAQETQYF	TGCAGTGCTAGGGCTCAAGAGACCCAGTACTTC
15	TRBV10-3	TRBJ1-2	NA	NA	CAISEYRVGDYGYTF	TGTGCCATCAGTGAGTACCGTGTAGGGGACTATGGCTACACCTTC
15	TRBV4-1	TRBJ2-5	NA	NA	CASSQEGQGGETQYF	TGCGCCAGCAGCCAAGAAGGTCAGGGGGGCGAGACCCAGTACTTC
15	TRBV19	TRBJ1-5	TRBD1	NA	CASSIGTGFNQPQHF	TGTGCCAGTAGTATAGGGACAGGGTTTAATCAGCCCCAGCATTTT
15	TRBV11-2	TRBJ2-7	NA	NA	CASSLVGRGVYEQYF	TGTGCCAGCAGCTTAGTTGGCAGGGGTGTCTACGAGCAGTACTTC
13	TRBV12-3/TRBV12-4	TRBJ2-1	NA	NA	CASSQGLYNEQFF	TGTGCCAGCAGTCAGGGGCTTTACAATGAGCAGTTCTTC
15	TRBV5-4	TRBJ2-6	NA	NA	CASSLDGTGANVLTF	TGTGCCAGCAGCTTGGACGGGACCGGGGCCAACGTCCTGACTTTC
15	TRBV6-5	TRBJ1-2	NA	NA	CASSYSQRHPYGYTF	TGTGCCAGCAGTTATAGCCAGCGGCATCCCTATGGCTACACCTTC
15	TRBV5-4	TRBJ1-3	TRBD1	NA	CASSRTGTSGNTIYF	TGTGCCAGCAGCCGGACAGGGACCTCTGGAAACACCATATATTTT
14	TRBV30	TRBJ2-1	NA	NA	CAWTGYPSYNEQFF	TGTGCCTGGACTGGCTACCCGTCCTACAATGAGCAGTTCTTC
14	TRBV7-3	TRBJ2-7	NA	NA	CASSLYDSSYEQYF	TGTGCCAGCAGCTTATACGACAGTTCCTACGAGCAGTACTTC
16	TRBV28	TRBJ2-5	NA	NA	CASSSGSGIRQETQYF	TGTGCCAGCAGCTCAGGTAGCGGCATACGCCAAGAGACCCAGTACTTC
16	TRBV9	TRBJ2-7	NA	NA	CASSTRPQDSTYEQYF	TGTGCCAGCAGCACCCGCCCCCAGGACAGTACCTACGAGCAGTACTTC
15	TRBV3-1/TRBV3-2	TRBJ2-1	TRBD2	NA	CASSQTSGRFNEQFF	TGTGCCAGCAGCCAAACTAGCGGGAGGTTTAATGAGCAGTTCTTC
16	TRBV7-2	TRBJ1-1	NA	NA	CASSLTGGVVNTEAFF	TGTGCCAGCAGCTTGACAGGAGGGGTCGTGAACACTGAAGCTTTCTTT
14	TRBV7-3	TRBJ2-2	NA	NA	CASSLRQNTGELFF	TGTGCCAGCAGCTTAAGGCAGAACACCGGGGAGCTGTTTTTT
13	TRBV29-1	TRBJ1-2	NA	NA	CSVGQLGDYGYTF	TGCAGCGTTGGGCAACTCGGGGACTATGGCTACACCTTC
17	TRBV6-1	TRBJ1-5	NA	NA	CASSESGGAGNNQPQHF	TGTGCCAGCAGTGAATCGGGAGGTGCAGGGAACAATCAGCCCCAGCATTTT
11	TRBV2	TRBJ2-7	TRBD1	NA	CASGGQYEQYF	TGTGCCAGCGGGGGACAGTACGAGCAGTACTTC
15	TRBV7-8	TRBJ2-3	NA	NA	CASSSRTAFTDTQYF	TGTGCCAGCAGCTCGAGGACAGCCTTCACAGATACGCAGTATTTT
15	TRBV5-4	TRBJ2-7	NA	NA	CASSLETTGAYEQYF	TGTGCCAGCAGCTTAGAAACAACAGGTGCCTACGAGCAGTACTTC
17	TRBV10-3	TRBJ2-3	TRBD1	NA	CAISADPAGGKVDTQYF	TGTGCCATCAGTGCGGATCCGGCAGGGGGCAAGGTAGATACGCAGTATTTT
13	TRBV19	TRBJ2-3	TRBD2	NA	CASSIGRTSEPYF	TGTGCCAGTAGTATCGGGAGGACCAGCGAGCCGTATTTT
18	TRBV29-1	TRBJ2-5	NA	NA	CSVDGHLEPGAFPETQYF	TGCAGCGTTGATGGCCACCTCGAACCAGGCGCCTTCCCAGAGACCCAGTACTTC
15	TRBV7-9	TRBJ2-5	TRBD1	NA	CASSTTGSPRETQYF	TGTGCCAGCAGCACGACAGGGTCCCCCAGAGAGACCCAGTACTTC
15	TRBV7-2	TRBJ2-7	NA	NA	CASSLDHSTSYEQYF	TGTGCCAGCAGCTTAGATCACAGTACCTCCTACGAGCAGTACTTC
13	TRBV6-5	TRBJ1-1	NA	NA	CASSYSMLAEAFF	TGTGCCAGCAGTTACTCGATGCTAGCAGAAGCTTTCTTT
15	TRBV2	TRBJ1-4	TRBD1	NA	CASTLKDRYNEKLFF	TGTGCCAGCACCCTTAAGGACAGGTATAATGAAAAACTGTTTTTT
14	TRBV5-1	TRBJ2-7	NA	NA	CASSFWGPAYEQYF	TGCGCCAGCAGCTTCTGGGGGCCTGCCTACGAGCAGTACTTC
15	TRBV29-1	TRBJ2-1	NA	NA	CSAAAGGGADNEQFF	TGCAGCGCAGCAGCCGGCGGGGGCGCGGACAATGAGCAGTTCTTC
13	TRBV7-2	TRBJ1-2	NA	NA	CASSFTRDYGYTF	TGTGCCAGCAGCTTTACTCGGGACTATGGCTACACCTTC
13	TRBV7-3	TRBJ2-1	NA	few	CASSLNVGNEQFF	TGTGCCAGCAGCTTAAATGTGGGCAATGAGCAGTTCTTC
17	TRBV3-1/TRBV3-2	TRBJ2-5	TRBD1	NA	CASSQPGQGDSGETQYF	TGTGCCAGCAGCCAACCCGGACAGGGGGATTCAGGAGAGACCCAGTACTTC
13	TRBV13	TRBJ1-1	TRBD1	NA	CASSLRTGTEAFF	TGTGCCAGCAGCTTACGGACAGGCACTGAAGCTTTCTTT
15	TRBV7-9	TRBJ1-2	NA	NA	CASSFSLTRSYGYTF	TGTGCCAGCAGCTTTTCGCTGACCCGTAGCTATGGCTACACCTTC
15	TRBV9	TRBJ2-1	TRBD1	NA	CASSGQGNYFDEQFF	TGTGCCAGCAGCGGACAGGGTAATTATTTTGATGAGCAGTTCTTC
16	TRBV19	TRBJ1-1	NA	NA	CASSDPGTGSGTEAFF	TGTGCCAGTAGCGACCCCGGGACGGGCAGTGGGACTGAAGCTTTCTTT
14	TRBV14	TRBJ2-7	NA	NA	CASSPIGLLYEQYF	TGTGCCAGCAGCCCCATCGGCCTACTCTACGAGCAGTACTTC
15	TRBV6-5	TRBJ2-2	NA	NA	CASSPGRSPPGELFF	TGTGCCTCCTCGCCGGGGAGGAGCCCTCCCGGGGAGCTGTTTTTT
15	TRBV3-1/TRBV3-2	TRBJ1-3	TRBD1	NA	CASSQGRGLGNTIYF	TGTGCCAGCAGCCAAGGCAGGGGGCTTGGAAACACCATATATTTT
16	TRBV11-2	TRBJ2-7	NA	NA	CASSPLGSGFSYEQYF	TGTGCCAGCAGCCCCCTGGGTAGCGGCTTCTCCTACGAGCAGTACTTC
18	TRBV11-2	TRBJ2-2	TRBD2	NA	CASSFRRLAGDYTGELFF	TGTGCCAGCAGCTTCCGGCGACTAGCGGGAGATTACACCGGGGAGCTGTTTTTT
12	TRBV12-3/TRBV12-4	TRBJ2-7	NA	once	CASSTGGFEQYF	TGTGCCAGCAGTACCGGGGGCTTCGAGCAGTACTTC
14	TRBV7-2	TRBJ1-2	TRBD1	NA	CASSTKDRDGGYTF	TGTGCCAGCAGCACAAAAGACAGGGACGGAGGCTACACCTTC
15	TRBV6-2/TRBV6-3	TRBJ1-5	TRBD1	few	CASSYSRDSLQPQHF	TGTGCCAGCAGTTACTCGAGGGACAGCCTCCAGCCCCAGCATTTT
13	TRBV29-1	TRBJ1-2	NA	NA	CSVGNREGGGYTF	TGCAGCGTTGGAAACAGGGAAGGGGGTGGCTACACCTTC
14	TRBV5-5	TRBJ1-5	TRBD1	NA	CASTTTGAGQPQHF	TGTGCCAGCACCACGACAGGGGCCGGGCAGCCCCAGCATTTT
14	TRBV2	TRBJ2-6	NA	NA	CASSDRSGANVLTF	TGTGCCAGCAGTGACCGCTCTGGGGCCAACGTCCTGACTTTC